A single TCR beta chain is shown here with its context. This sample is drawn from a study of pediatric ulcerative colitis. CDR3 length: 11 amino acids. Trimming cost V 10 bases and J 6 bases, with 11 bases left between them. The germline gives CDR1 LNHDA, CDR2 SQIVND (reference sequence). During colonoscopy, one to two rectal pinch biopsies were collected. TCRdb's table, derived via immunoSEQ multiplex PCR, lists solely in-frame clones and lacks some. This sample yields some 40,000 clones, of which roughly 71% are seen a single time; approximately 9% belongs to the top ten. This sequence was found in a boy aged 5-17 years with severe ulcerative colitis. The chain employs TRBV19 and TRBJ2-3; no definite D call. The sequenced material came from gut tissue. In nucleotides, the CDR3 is TGTGCCACCGCGGTGTCGGATACGCAGTATTTT. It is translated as CATAVSDTQYF.